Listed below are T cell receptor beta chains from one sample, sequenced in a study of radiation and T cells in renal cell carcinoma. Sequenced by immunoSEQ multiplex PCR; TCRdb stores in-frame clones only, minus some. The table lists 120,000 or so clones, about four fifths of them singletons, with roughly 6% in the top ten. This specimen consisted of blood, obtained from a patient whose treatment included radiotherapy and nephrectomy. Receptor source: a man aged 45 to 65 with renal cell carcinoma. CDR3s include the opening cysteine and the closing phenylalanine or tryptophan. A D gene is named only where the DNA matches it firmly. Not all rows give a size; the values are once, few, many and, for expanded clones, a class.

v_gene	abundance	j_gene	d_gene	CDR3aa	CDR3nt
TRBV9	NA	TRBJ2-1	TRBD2	CASSVDGGEYNEQFF	TGTGCCAGCAGCGTAGACGGGGGGGAGTACAATGAGCAGTTCTTC
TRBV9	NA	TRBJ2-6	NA	CASSAGPGRGANVLTF	TGTGCCAGCAGCGCTGGACCAGGGCGTGGGGCCAACGTCCTGACTTTC
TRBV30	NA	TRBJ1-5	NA	CAWSFGGDQPQHF	TGTGCCTGGAGTTTTGGGGGCGATCAGCCCCAGCATTTT
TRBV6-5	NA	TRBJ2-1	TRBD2	CASSYGTSGGYNEQFF	TGTGCCAGCAGTTACGGTACTAGCGGGGGATACAATGAGCAGTTCTTC
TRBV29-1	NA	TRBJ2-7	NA	CSVEELVPGEQYF	TGCAGCGTTGAAGAATTAGTGCCCGGCGAGCAGTACTTC
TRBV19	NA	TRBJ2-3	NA	CASTPGPFTDTQYF	TGTGCCAGCACGCCCGGGCCTTTCACAGATACGCAGTATTTT
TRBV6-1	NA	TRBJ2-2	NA	CASSDSQGSDTGELFF	TGTGCCAGCAGTGATTCACAGGGCTCGGACACCGGGGAGCTGTTTTTT
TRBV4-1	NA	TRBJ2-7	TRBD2	CASSQEPMLAGVMVYEQYF	TGCGCCAGCAGCCAAGAACCCATGCTAGCGGGAGTGATGGTTTACGAGCAGTACTTC
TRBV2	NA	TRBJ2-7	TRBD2	CASSALAGGPWEQYF	TGTGCCAGCAGTGCCCTAGCGGGAGGGCCTTGGGAGCAGTACTTC
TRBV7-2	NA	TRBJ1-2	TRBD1	CASSLGQGDGYTF	TGTGCCAGCAGCCTGGGACAGGGGGATGGCTACACCTTC
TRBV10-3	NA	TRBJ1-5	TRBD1	CAIRGGTGPDQPQHF	TGTGCCATCAGAGGAGGGACAGGGCCCGATCAGCCCCAGCATTTT
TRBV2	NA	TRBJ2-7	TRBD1	CARGRTGGSYEQYF	TGTGCCAGAGGGAGGACAGGGGGCTCCTACGAGCAGTACTTC
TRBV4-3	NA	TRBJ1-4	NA	CASSQDRGPLGLFF	TGCGCCAGCAGCCAAGATCGGGGCCCATTGGGACTGTTTTTT
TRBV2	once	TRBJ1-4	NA	CASSERDGLSRKLFF	TGTGCCAGCAGTGAAAGGGACGGACTTAGTCGAAAACTGTTTTTT
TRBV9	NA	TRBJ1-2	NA	CASSESLGGYTF	TGTGCCAGCAGCGAGTCGTTGGGGGGCTACACCTTC
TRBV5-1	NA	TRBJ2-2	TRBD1	CASSPDRGYTGELFF	TGCGCCAGCAGCCCCGACAGGGGATACACCGGGGAGCTGTTTTTT
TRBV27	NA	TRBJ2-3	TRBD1	CASSLGTGTLTDTQYF	TGTGCCAGCAGTCTGGGGACAGGGACTCTCACAGATACGCAGTATTTT
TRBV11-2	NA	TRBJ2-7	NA	CASSPLQGSSYEQYF	TGTGCCAGCAGCCCCCTGCAGGGGTCCTCCTACGAGCAGTACTTC
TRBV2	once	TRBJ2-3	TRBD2	CASSSQAAGGLTDTQYF	TGTGCCAGCAGTTCCCAGGCAGCGGGAGGGCTCACAGATACGCAGTATTTT
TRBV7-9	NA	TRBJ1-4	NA	CASSSTRKKLFF	TGTGCCAGCAGCTCGACAAGAAAAAAACTGTTTTTT
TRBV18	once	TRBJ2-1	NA	CASSPSAFNEQFF	TGTGCCAGCTCACCAAGTGCTTTCAATGAGCAGTTCTTC
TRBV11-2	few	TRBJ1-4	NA	CASSFGQNNEKLFF	TGTGCCAGCAGCTTTGGGCAGAATAATGAAAAACTGTTTTTT
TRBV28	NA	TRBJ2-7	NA	CASSLSGDPYEQYF	TGTGCCAGCAGTTTATCGGGCGATCCCTACGAGCAGTACTTC
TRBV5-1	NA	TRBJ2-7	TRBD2	CASSSGTSGTYEQYF	TGCGCCAGCAGCTCGGGGACTAGCGGAACCTACGAGCAGTACTTC